The clone carrying this T cell receptor beta chain was picked up one time. The sample is drawn from a study of blood T cell repertoires in COVID-19. The overall study: COVID-19 samples collected from the United States, Italy and Spain covered acute and convalescent phases. Sources were T cells, B-cell-depleted T cells, or PBMCs; the material itself was cDNA or gDNA.

Authors' processing steps: Researchers report that nucleated cell counts were estimated from reference gene primer amplification. Sequencing used immunoSEQ multiplex PCR; TCRdb keeps in-frame clones, though not all of them. V and J calls and clone size are as listed in that table; D and trimming were resolved from the DNA. The sample carries tens of thousands of clones, about nine tenths recorded once. The junction had 4 bases not matched to a gene; V was cut back by 0 bases and J by 2 bases. This CDR3 has 15 residues. Germline V lookup: CDR1 SGHRS, CDR2 YFSETQ. The chain links TRBV5-1 to TRBJ1-1; TRBD1 matches at 7 bases. This clonotype was obtained from a woman aged 50 to 60 with active or convalescent COVID-19. Specimen: peripheral blood. The CDR3 region is CASSLVGTDNTEAFF. CDR3 bases: TGCGCCAGCAGCTTGGTGGGGACAGATAACACTGAAGCTTTCTTT.